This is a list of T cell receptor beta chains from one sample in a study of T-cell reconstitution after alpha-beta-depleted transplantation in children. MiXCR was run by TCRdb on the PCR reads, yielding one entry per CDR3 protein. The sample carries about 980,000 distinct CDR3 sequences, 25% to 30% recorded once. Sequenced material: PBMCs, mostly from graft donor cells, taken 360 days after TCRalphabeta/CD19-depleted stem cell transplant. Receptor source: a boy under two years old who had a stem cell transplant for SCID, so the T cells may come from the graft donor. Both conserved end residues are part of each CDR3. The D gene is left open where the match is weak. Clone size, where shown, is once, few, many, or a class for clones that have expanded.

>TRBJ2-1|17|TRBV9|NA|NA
TGTGCCAGCAGCGGGACGGGGCGGGATGGATCCTACAATGAGCAGTTCTTC
CASSGTGRDGSYNEQFF
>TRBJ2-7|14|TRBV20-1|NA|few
TGCAGTGCTAGAGGGCAGGAGAGCTCCTACGAGCAGTACTTC
CSARGQESSYEQYF
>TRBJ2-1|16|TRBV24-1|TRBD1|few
TGTGCCACTGGATCCGGGACAGGGCGGGGGTGGAATGAGCAGTTCTTC
CATGSGTGRGWNEQFF
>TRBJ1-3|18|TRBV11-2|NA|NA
TGTGCCAGCAGCCCTCTGCTTACGGGGGCGGCGCAGGGAAACACCATATATTTT
CASSPLLTGAAQGNTIYF
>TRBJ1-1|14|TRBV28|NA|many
TGTGCCAGCAGTTTATCCGGACAGAGCACTGAAGCTTTCTTT
CASSLSGQSTEAFF
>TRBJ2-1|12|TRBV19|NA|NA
TGTGCCAGTAACAACAGGATCAATGAGCAGTTCTTC
CASNNRINEQFF
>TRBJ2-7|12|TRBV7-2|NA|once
TGTGCCAGCAGCTCTGACAGGCGCGAGCAGTACTTC
CASSSDRREQYF
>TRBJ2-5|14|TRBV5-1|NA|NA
TGCGCCAGCAGCTTAAGCCCCACGGGGGAGACCCAGTACTTC
CASSLSPTGETQYF
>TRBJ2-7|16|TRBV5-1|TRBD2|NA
TGCGCCAGCAGCTTAGGGACTAGCGGGGTCCCCTACGAGCAGTACTTC
CASSLGTSGVPYEQYF
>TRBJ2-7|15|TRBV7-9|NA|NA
TGTGCCAGCAGCCAGAGGGGCAGGGAATCCCTCGAGCAGTACTTC
CASSQRGRESLEQYF
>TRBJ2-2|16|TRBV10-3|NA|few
TGTGCCATCAGCACCGTCCAATCAAGGAACACCGGGGAGCTGTTTTTT
CAISTVQSRNTGELFF
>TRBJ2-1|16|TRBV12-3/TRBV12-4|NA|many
TGTGCCAGCAGTTTACCTTATCGGGGGCCCGACAATGAGCAGTTCTTC
CASSLPYRGPDNEQFF
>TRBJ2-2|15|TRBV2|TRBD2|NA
TGTGCCAGCAGTGAACTAGCGGGGGACACCGGGGAGCTGTTTTTT
CASSELAGDTGELFF
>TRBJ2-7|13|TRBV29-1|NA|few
TGCAGCGGCCCGACAGACACTCCCTACGAGCAGTACTTC
CSGPTDTPYEQYF
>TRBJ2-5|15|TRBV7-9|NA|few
TGTGCCAGCAGCTGGGCCGGCAGTCTTCAAGAGACCCAGTACTTC
CASSWAGSLQETQYF
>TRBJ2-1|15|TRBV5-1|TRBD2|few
TGCGCCAGCAGCCAAAGGACTAGCGGGGTGAATGAGCAGTTCTTC
CASSQRTSGVNEQFF
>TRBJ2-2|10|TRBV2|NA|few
TGTGCCAGCAGTGAAGGGGAGCTGTTTTTT
CASSEGELFF
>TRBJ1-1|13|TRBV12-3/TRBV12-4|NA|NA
TGTGCCAGCAGTTGGTCCCTCCTGCAGGAAGCTTTCTTT
CASSWSLLQEAFF
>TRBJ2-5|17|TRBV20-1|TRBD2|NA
TGCAGTGCTACGCCTCGCCGGGCGGGGGGGTTCAAAGAGACGCAGTACTTC
CSATPRRAGGFKETQYF
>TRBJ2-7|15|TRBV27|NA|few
TGTGCCAGCAGTTTATTGAGGACATATCCCTACGAGCAGTACTTC
CASSLLRTYPYEQYF
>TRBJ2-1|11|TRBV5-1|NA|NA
TGCGCCAGCAGGTTAACAGATGAGCAGTTCTTC
CASRLTDEQFF
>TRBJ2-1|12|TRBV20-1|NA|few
TGCAGAGCTACCGACTCCTTCAATGAGCAGTTCTTC
CRATDSFNEQFF
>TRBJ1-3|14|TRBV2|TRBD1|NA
TGTGCCTTCCAGACCGGGACAGGAGGAAACACCATATATTTT
CAFQTGTGGNTIYF
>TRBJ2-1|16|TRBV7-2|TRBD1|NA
TGTGCCAGCAGCTCCGGGACAGACTACTACTACAATGAGCAGTTCTTC
CASSSGTDYYYNEQFF
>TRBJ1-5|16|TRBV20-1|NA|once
TGCAGTGCTAGACTCCTTGGGGAAGGTCGCTTAGAGCCCCAGCATTTT
CSARLLGEGRLEPQHF
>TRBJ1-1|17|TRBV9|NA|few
TGTGCCAGCAGCGTAGCCCCAGGGAGGCAGGTGAACACTGAAGCTTTCTTT
CASSVAPGRQVNTEAFF
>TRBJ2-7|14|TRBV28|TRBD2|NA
TGTGCCAGTACCATAGCGGGGCTCTCCTACGAGCAGTACTTC
CASTIAGLSYEQYF
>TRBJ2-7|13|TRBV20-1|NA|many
TGCAGTGCTAGTTGGGACCAAGGGTCCGAGCAGTACTTC
CSASWDQGSEQYF
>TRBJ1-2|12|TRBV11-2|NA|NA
TGTGCCAGCAGCTATGGGGCCTATGGCTACACCTTC
CASSYGAYGYTF
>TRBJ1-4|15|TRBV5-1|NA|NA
TGCGCCAGCAGCTTGGCACCCCCCGGTGGCGAAAAACTGTTTTTT
CASSLAPPGGEKLFF
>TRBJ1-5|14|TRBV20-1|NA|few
TGCAGTGCTAGCGAGCTCGGGTTTGATCAGCCCCAGCATTTT
CSASELGFDQPQHF
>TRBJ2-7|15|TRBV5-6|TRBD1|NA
TGTGCCAGCAGCTCCCAGGACAGGGAAGACTACGAGCAGTACTTC
CASSSQDREDYEQYF
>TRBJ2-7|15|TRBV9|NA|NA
TGTGCCAGCAGCGTATACGGTGATGGACTTCGTGAGCAGTACTTC
CASSVYGDGLREQYF
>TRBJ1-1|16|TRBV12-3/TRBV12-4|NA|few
TGTGCCAGCAGTTCCCATCTCAGGGGACAGAACACTGAAGCTTTCTTT
CASSSHLRGQNTEAFF
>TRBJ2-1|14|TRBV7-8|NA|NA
TGTGCCAGCAGCTTAGATGGCAATTACAATGAGCAGTTCTTC
CASSLDGNYNEQFF
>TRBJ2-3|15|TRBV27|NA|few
TGTGCCAGCAGCCCTTGGACTGGAGGCACAGATACGCAGTATTTT
CASSPWTGGTDTQYF
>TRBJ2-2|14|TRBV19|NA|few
TGTGCCAGCTTCCCGACAGGTCCACCACTGGAGCTGTTTTTT
CASFPTGPPLELFF
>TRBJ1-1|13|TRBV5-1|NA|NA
TGCGCCAGCAGCCGACCAGACGAAGAGAAAGCTTTCTTT
CASSRPDEEKAFF
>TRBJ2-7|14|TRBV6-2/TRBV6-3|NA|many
TGTGCCAGCATTAGCGGGACAGAGCTTAGCGAGCAGTACTTC
CASISGTELSEQYF
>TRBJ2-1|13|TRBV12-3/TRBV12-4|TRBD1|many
TGTGCCAGCAGTTGGGACAGGGTCAATGAGCAGTTCTTC
CASSWDRVNEQFF
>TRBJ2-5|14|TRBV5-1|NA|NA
TGCGCCAGCAGCTTAGTGGGCACCCAAGAGACCCAGTACTTC
CASSLVGTQETQYF
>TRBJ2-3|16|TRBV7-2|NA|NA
TGTGCCAGCAGCTTTGTGGGGCCTGAGTTTGGAGATACGCAGTATTTT
CASSFVGPEFGDTQYF
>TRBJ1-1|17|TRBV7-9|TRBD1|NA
TGTGCCAGCAGCTTAGCCCGGACAGGTCGGGGTAACACTGAAGCTTTCTTT
CASSLARTGRGNTEAFF
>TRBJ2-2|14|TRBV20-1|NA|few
TGCAGTGCTAGAGGGCGCCCGAACACCGGGGAGCTGTTTTTT
CSARGRPNTGELFF
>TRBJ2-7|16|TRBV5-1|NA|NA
TGCGCCAGCAACCGTTTGCCGACGGGACGACCCGGCGAGCAGTACTTC
CASNRLPTGRPGEQYF
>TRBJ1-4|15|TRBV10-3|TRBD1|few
TGTGCCATCAGTGATTCCGGGACAGGGGGCAGGAAACTGTTTTTT
CAISDSGTGGRKLFF
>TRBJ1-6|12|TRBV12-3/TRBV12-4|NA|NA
TGTGCCAGCAGTTTGGCGTATTCACCCCTCCACTTT
CASSLAYSPLHF
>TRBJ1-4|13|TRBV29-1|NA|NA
TGCAGCGTTGGGGGGCAATTGGGCGAAAAACTGTTTTTT
CSVGGQLGEKLFF
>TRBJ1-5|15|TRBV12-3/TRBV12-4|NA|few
TGTGCCAGCAGTTTAGGTGGGACACAGAATCAGCCCCAGCATTTT
CASSLGGTQNQPQHF
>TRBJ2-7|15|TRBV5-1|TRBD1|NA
TGCGCCAGCAGCTTGGGGGGACAGGTCTCCTACGAGCAGTACTTC
CASSLGGQVSYEQYF
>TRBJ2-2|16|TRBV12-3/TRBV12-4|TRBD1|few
TGTGCCAGCAGTAGGACAGGAACGCCGAACACCGGGGAGCTGTTTTTT
CASSRTGTPNTGELFF
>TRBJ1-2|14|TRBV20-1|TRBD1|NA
TGCAGTGCTAGAAAGCACAGGGGTAACTATGGCTACACCTTC
CSARKHRGNYGYTF
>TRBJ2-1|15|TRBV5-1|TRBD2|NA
TGCGCCAGCAGCTCACGGGGGGTCCTTTACAATGAGCAGTTCTTC
CASSSRGVLYNEQFF
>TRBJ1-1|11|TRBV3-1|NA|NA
TGTGCCAGCAGCCAAATCGGTGAAGCTTTCTTT
CASSQIGEAFF
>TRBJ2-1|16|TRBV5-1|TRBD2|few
TGCGCCAGCAGCTTGGCGAGCGGGGGACTTTATACTGAGCAGTTCTTC
CASSLASGGLYTEQFF